This T cell receptor beta chain was sequenced for a study of cytomegalovirus exposure and HLA in healthy donors. Broader study findings: Published work reported that the classifier diagnosed cytomegalovirus status with high specificity and sensitivity. In an earlier analysis, most TCR beta V segments were productive about 87% or about 30% of the time. The study recorded some 160 TCR beta chains that were cytomegalovirus-associated.

PCR was performed using 60 Vbeta and 13 Jbeta primers. TCRdb's table, derived via immunoSEQ multiplex PCR, lists solely in-frame clones and lacks some. The data contain under 200,000 clones, approximately 67% of them singletons. The donors gave bone marrow, and they were healthy. With regard to this clone: Its antigen is not known.

The junction had 9 bases not matched to a gene; V was cut back by 5 bases and J by 4 bases. This CDR3 spans 16 amino acids. Per germline, CDR1 SEHNR and CDR2 FQNEAQ (reference sequence). The chain is built from TRBV7-9 and TRBJ2-1; 9 bases are shared with TRBD1. Sequenced material: PBMCs. The source of this sequence is a middle-aged man in good health and CMV-seronegative. The CDR3 is CASSLRTGASYNEQFF. The CDR3 DNA reads as TGTGCCAGCAGCCTCCGGACAGGGGCGAGTTACAATGAGCAGTTCTTC.